This T cell receptor (beta chain) was documented in a study of T cell clonality in common variable immunodeficiency. Points from the study as a whole: Reportedly, TCR beta sequences from common variable immunodeficiency showed fewer deletions and N-nucleotide insertions.

This clone was detected many times. What it recognizes is unknown. Read coverage stops 3 residues before the CDR3 terminus; the germline J gene supplies the remainder. Assay: immunoSEQ multiplex PCR; the TCRdb copy retains only in-frame clones and omits some. The sample contains about 28,000 clones, none of them singletons. Germline V gene lookup returns CDR1 SNHLY and CDR2 FYNNEI. V dropped 4 bases and J dropped 3 bases, with 12 bases sitting between them. This CDR3 is 14 amino acids long. Sequenced: peripheral blood mononuclear cells. This clonotype was obtained from a human donor with common variable immunodeficiency. V usage is TRBV2 and J usage is TRBJ1-1; unclear D gene. The CDR3 loop is CASSGLGYDTEAFF. CDR3 DNA (partial): TGTGCCAGCAGTGGGTTGGGCTACGACACTGAA. Complete variable domain (other parts from reference TRBV2 and TRBJ1-1): EPEVTQTPSHQVTQMGQEVILRCVPISNHLYFYWYRQILGQKVEFLVSFYNNEISEKSEIFDDQFSVERPDGSNFTLKIRSTKLEDSAMYFCASSGLGYDTEAFFGQGTRLTVV.